This T cell receptor (beta chain) was captured in a study of human T cells and chemical hapten exposure. TCRdb called the RACE reads again in MiXCR, with one record for every CDR3 protein. There are a few hundred thousand distinct CDR3 sequences in the sample; 5.5% occur only once, and over 7% lies in the top ten. Trimming cost V 4 bases and J 3 bases, with 6 bases left between them. Germline V gives CDR1 LNHDA, CDR2 SQIVND (reference sequence). This CDR3 has 13 amino acids. This clonotype was observed at least ten times. Documented time point: pre-sensitization, week 0. Noted treatment: therapeutic diphenylcyclopropenone sensitization with weekly scalp DPC. Patch tests were applied only after blood draws. Alopecia patients deemed DPC-suitable, aged 18 to 70, excluding pregnancy.

The rearrangement uses TRBV19 and TRBJ2-2; no definite D call. Specimen: whole blood, collected in connection with sensitization to the hapten diphenylcyclopropenone (DPC). The sequence was obtained from a woman aged 18-35 years with alopecia areata. Some clones in this sample may be carry-over from other donors' samples. The CDR3 bases are TGTGCCAGTAGTAACAGCTACACCGGGGAGCTGTTTTTT. This codes for CASSNSYTGELFF.